The entry below gives a single T cell receptor (beta chain) sequence along with its context. The antigen is unknown. PCR was performed using 60 Vbeta and 13 Jbeta primers. TCRdb keeps only in-frame clones here, not all; method: immunoSEQ multiplex PCR. The sample data list 130,000 to 150,000 clones. The data were taken from a study of cytomegalovirus exposure and HLA in healthy donors. General observations from the study: Later work associated roughly 17,000 TCR beta sequences with HLA alleles at 0.05 false discovery rate. A later analysis found common viral pathogens apparently linked to several of the most significant clusters. The authors later found HLA-associated TCR beta chains more clonally expanded than equally common others. A prior analysis recorded that most TCR beta V segments were productive about 87% or about 30% of the time.

The V gene's germline CDR1 is SGDLS and CDR2 YYNGEE. V shed 4 bases, J shed 4 bases, and the junction held 9 bases outside the gene matches. This CDR3 has 15 amino acids. The rearrangement joins TRBV9 to TRBJ1-1, with 8 bases aligning to TRBD1. This sequence was found in a woman between 45 and 65 years old in good health and CMV-seronegative. The sequencing input was PBMCs. The CDR3 coding sequence is TGTGCCAGCAGCTCACGGACAGGGAGGGTCACTGAAGCTTTCTTT. Residues: CASSSRTGRVTEAFF.